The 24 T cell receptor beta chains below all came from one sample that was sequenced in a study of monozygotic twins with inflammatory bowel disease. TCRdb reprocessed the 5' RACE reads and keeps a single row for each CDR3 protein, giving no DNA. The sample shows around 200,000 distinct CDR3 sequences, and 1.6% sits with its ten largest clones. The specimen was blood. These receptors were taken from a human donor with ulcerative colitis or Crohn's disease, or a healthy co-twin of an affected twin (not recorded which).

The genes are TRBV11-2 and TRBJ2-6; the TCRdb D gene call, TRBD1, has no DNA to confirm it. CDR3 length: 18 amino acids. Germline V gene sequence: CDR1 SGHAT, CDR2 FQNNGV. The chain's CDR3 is CASSPQTGTISGANVLTF.

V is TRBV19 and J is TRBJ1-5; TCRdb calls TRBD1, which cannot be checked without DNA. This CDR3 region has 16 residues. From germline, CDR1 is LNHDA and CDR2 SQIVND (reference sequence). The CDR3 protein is CASSPRGANSNQPQHF.

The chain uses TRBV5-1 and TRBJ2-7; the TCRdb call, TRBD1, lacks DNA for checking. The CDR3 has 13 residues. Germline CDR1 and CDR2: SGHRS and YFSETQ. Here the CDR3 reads CASSGTGYHEQYF.

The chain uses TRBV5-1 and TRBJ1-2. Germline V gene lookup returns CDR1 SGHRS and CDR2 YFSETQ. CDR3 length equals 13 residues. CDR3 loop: CASSLAAVYGYTF.

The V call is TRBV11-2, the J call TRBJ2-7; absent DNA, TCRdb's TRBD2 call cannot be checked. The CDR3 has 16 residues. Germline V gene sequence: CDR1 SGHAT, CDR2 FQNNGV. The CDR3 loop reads CASSRGLAQNTYEQYF.

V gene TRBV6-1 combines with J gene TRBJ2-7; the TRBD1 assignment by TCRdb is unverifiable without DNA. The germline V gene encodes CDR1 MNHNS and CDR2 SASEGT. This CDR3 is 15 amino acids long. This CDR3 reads CASSQRGTGIYEQYF.

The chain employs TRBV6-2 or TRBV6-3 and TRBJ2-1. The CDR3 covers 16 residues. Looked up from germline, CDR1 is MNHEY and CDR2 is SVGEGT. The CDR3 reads CASSIHRLSSYNEQFF.

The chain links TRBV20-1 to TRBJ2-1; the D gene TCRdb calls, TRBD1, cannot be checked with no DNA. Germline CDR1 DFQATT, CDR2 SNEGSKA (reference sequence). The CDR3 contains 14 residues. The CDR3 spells CSAKPGQEYNEQFF.

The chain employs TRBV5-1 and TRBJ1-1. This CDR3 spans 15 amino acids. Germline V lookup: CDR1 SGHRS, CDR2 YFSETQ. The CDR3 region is CASSLVVGRNTEAFF. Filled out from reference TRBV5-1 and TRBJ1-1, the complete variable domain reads KAGVTQTPRYLIKTRGQQVTLSCSPISGHRSVSWYQQTPGQGLQFLFEYFSETQRNKGNFPGRFSGRQFSNSRSEMNVSTLELGDSALYLCASSLVVGRNTEAFFGQGTRLTVV.

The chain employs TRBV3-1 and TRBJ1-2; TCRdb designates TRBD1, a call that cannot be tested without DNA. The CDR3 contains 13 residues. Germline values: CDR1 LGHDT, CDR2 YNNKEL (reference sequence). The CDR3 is CASSQRGQYGYTF.

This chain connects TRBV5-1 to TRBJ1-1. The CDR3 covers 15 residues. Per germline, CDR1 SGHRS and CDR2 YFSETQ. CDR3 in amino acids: CASSLDAVMNTEAFF.

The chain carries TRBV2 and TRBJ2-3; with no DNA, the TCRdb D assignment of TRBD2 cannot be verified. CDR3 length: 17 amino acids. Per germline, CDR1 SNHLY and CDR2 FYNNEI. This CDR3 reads CASSARGPSTYTDTQYF.

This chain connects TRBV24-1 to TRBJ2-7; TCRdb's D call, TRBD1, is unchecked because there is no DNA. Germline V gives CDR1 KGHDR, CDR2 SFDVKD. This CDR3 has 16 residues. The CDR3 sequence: CATSAPGTDIPYEQYF.

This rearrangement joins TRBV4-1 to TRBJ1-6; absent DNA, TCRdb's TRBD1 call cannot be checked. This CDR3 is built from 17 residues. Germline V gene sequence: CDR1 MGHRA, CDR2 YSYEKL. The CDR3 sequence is CASSQDVSGHINSPLHF.

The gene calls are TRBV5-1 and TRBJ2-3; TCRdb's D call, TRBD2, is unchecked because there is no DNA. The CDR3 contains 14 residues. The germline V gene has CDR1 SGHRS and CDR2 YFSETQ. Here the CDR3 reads CASRVAERTDTQYF.

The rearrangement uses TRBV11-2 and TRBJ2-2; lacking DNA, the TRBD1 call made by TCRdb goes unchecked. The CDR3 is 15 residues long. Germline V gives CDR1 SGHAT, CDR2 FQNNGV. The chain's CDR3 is CASSFQATGTRELFF.

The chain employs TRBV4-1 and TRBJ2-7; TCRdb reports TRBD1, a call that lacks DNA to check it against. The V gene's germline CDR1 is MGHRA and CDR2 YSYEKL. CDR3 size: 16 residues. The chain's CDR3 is CASSQKEVRGDYEQYF.

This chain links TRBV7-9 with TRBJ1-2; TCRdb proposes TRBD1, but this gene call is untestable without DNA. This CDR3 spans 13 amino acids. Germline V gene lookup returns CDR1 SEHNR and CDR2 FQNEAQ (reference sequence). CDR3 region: CASSLAGGYSYTF.

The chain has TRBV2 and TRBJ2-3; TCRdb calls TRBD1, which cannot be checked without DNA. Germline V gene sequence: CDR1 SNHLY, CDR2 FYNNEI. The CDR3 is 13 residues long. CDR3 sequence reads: CASRGQNTDTQYF.

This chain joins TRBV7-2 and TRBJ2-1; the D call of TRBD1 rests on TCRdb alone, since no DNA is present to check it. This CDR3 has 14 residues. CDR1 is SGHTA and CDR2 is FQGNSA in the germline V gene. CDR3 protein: CASSLQGDDNEQFF.

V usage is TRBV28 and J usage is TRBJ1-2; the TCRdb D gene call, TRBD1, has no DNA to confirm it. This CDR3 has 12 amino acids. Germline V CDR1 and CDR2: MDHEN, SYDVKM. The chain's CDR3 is CASRDFSYGYTF.

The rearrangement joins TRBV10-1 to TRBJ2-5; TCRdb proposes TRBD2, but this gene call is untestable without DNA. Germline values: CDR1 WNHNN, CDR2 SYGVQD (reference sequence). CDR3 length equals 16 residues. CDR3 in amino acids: CASSDSRLAEQETQYF.

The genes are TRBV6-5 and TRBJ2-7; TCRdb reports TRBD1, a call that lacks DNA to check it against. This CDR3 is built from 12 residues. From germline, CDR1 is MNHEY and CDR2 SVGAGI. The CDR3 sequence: CASSLGAGEHYF.

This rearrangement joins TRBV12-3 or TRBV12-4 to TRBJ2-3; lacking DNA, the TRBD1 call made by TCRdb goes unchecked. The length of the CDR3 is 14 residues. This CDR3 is CASSLNREEDTQYF.